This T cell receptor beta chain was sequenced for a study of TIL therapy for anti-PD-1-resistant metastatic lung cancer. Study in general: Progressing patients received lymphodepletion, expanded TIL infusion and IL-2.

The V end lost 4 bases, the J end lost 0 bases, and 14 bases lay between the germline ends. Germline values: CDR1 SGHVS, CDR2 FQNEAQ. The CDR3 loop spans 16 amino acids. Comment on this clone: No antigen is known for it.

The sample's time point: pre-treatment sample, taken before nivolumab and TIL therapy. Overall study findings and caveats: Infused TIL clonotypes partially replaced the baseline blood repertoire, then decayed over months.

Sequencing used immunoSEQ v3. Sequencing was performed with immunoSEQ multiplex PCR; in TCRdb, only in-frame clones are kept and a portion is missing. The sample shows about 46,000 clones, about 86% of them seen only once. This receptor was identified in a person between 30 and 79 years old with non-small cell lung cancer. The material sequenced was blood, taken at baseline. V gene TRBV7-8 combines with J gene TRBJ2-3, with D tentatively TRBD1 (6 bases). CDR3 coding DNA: TGTGCCAGCAGCTCCTACGGACAGTACAGCACAGATACGCAGTATTTT. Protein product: CASSSYGQYSTDTQYF.